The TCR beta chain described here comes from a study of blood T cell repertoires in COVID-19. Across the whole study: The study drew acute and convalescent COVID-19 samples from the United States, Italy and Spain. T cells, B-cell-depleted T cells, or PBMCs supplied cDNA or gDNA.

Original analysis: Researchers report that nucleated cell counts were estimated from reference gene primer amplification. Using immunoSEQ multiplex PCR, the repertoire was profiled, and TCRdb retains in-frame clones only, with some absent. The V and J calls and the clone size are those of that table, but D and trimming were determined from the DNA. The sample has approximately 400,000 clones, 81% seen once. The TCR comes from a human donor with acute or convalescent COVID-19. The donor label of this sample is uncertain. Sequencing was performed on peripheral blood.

CDR3 nucleotide sequence: TGTGCCACCAGCAGAGATTTGGGACAGGGCTACGAGCAGTACTTC. Translation: CATSRDLGQGYEQYF. The chain carries TRBV15 and TRBJ2-7, with 9 bases lining up with TRBD1. CDR3 length: 15 amino acids. Germline lookup yields CDR1 LNHNV and CDR2 YYDKDF (reference sequence). The ends lost 0 bases at V and 3 bases at J; junction bases unmatched: 3.